This section outlines one T cell receptor (beta chain) sequence together with its context. The data are from a study of blood T cell repertoires in COVID-19. For the study at large: Sites in the United States, Italy and Spain provided acute and convalescent COVID-19 samples. In each case, the material was cDNA or gDNA derived from T cells, B-cell-depleted T cells, or PBMCs.

Data came from immunoSEQ multiplex PCR; TCRdb stores just in-frame clones and leaves some out. The sample carries about 210,000 clones, around 80% recorded once. Germline assignment: CDR1 KGHDR and CDR2 SFDVKD. The CDR3 covers 15 residues. The ends were cut back, 8 bases at V and 4 bases at J, with 17 bases in the middle. The chain uses TRBV24-1 and TRBJ1-5; D uncertain. The sequence came from a woman older than 75 with COVID-19, enrolled during active disease. The sequenced sample was peripheral blood. CDR3 loop: CATISTAPGNQPQHF. The CDR3, as DNA: TGTGCCACCATCTCTACGGCCCCAGGAAATCAGCCCCAGCATTTT.